This is a list of T cell receptor beta chains from one sample in a study of T cells after yellow fever vaccination. TCRdb fed the 5' RACE reads into MiXCR, producing one record per CDR3 protein. The table lists approximately 550,000 distinct CDR3 sequences, roughly a fifth of them singletons. The material was PBMCs, obtained 15 days after the yellow fever booster vaccination. Source of these receptors: a man aged 30-40 years who received the YFV17D yellow fever vaccine. Each CDR3 is given with its conserved first and last residue. Fields, in order: D gene, V gene, J gene, clone size, CDR3 protein, CDR3 DNA. D genes are given only for firm matches. Part of the rows lack a size; the others show once, few, many or a class for expanded clones.

.	TRBV6-5	TRBJ2-5	few	CASSYEARAYQETQYF	TGTGCCAGCAGTTACGAAGCCAGGGCATACCAAGAGACCCAGTACTTC
.	TRBV29-1	TRBJ2-3	.	CSVAGGTDTQYF	TGCAGCGTCGCTGGGGGCACAGATACGCAGTATTTT
.	TRBV7-9	TRBJ2-5	once	CASSLGRANQETQYF	TGTGCCAGCAGCTTAGGCAGGGCGAATCAAGAGACCCAGTACTTC
.	TRBV11-1	TRBJ1-3	.	CASSSLDRYSGNTIYF	TGTGCCAGCAGTTCTTTGGACAGATACTCTGGAAACACCATATATTTT
TRBD2	TRBV20-1	TRBJ2-2	.	CSASSGRLAGELFF	TGCAGTGCTAGTTCCGGGAGGTTGGCCGGGGAGCTGTTTTTT
.	TRBV7-2	TRBJ2-1	few	CASSPGGGYEQFF	TGTGCCAGCAGCCCCGGTGGGGGCTATGAGCAGTTCTTC
.	TRBV5-1	TRBJ1-2	few	CASSLEQYGYTF	TGCGCCAGCAGCTTGGAACAGTATGGCTACACCTTC
TRBD2	TRBV9	TRBJ2-5	few	CASSPPGLAPQETQYF	TGTGCCAGCAGCCCCCCGGGACTAGCTCCTCAAGAGACCCAGTACTTC
TRBD2	TRBV20-1	TRBJ2-3	.	CGKREVADTQYF	TGCGGAAAACGGGAGGTGGCAGATACGCAGTATTTT
.	TRBV3-1	TRBJ2-6	.	CASSQISFNSGANVLTF	TGTGCCAGCAGCCAGATCTCCTTTAACTCTGGGGCCAACGTCCTGACTTTC
TRBD1	TRBV7-2	TRBJ2-1	.	CASSLRGPGTGLNEQFF	TGTGCCAGCAGCTTAAGGGGCCCCGGGACAGGGCTGAATGAGCAGTTCTTC
TRBD2	TRBV9	TRBJ2-1	.	CASSVAKLGLAGDEQFF	TGTGCCAGCAGCGTAGCTAAGTTGGGCCTAGCGGGAGATGAGCAGTTCTTC
.	TRBV18	TRBJ1-1	.	CASSTLGGEEGAMNTEAFF	TGTGCCAGCTCAACCTTGGGAGGGGAGGAAGGAGCCATGAACACTGAAGCTTTCTTT
TRBD2	TRBV14	TRBJ2-3	.	CTSSQGTSGRATPDTQYF	TGTACCAGCAGCCAGGGGACTAGCGGGAGGGCCACCCCAGATACGCAGTATTTT
.	TRBV7-9	TRBJ2-7	.	CASSGEAGRSYERYF	TGTGCCAGCAGCGGCGAGGCAGGGCGCTCCTACGAGCGGTACTTC
TRBD2	TRBV7-2	TRBJ2-5	.	CASSLVGGGGTQYF	TGTGCCAGCAGCTTAGTTGGGGGGGGTGGGACCCAGTACTTC
.	TRBV20-1	TRBJ2-5	.	CSARAEQITETQYF	TGCAGTGCTAGAGCCGAGCAGATAACGGAGACCCAGTACTTC
TRBD1	TRBV12-3/TRBV12-4	TRBJ2-3	.	CATATGVRTDTQYF	TGTGCCACTGCGACAGGGGTGCGCACAGATACGCAGTATTTT
.	TRBV7-2	TRBJ2-2	.	CASSLYLGTGELFF	TGTGCCAGCAGCTTATATTTAGGCACCGGGGAGCTGTTTTTT
.	TRBV5-1	TRBJ1-1	.	CASSLDGSNTEAFF	TGCGCCAGCAGCTTGGATGGCAGCAACACTGAAGCTTTCTTT
.	TRBV10-2	TRBJ1-5	few	CASSESGGEQPQHF	TGCGCCAGCAGTGAGTCGGGGGGAGAGCAGCCCCAGCATTTT
.	TRBV7-2	TRBJ2-5	.	CASSLSAERRETQYF	TGTGCCAGCAGCTTATCGGCGGAGAGAAGGGAGACCCAGTACTTC
.	TRBV11-2	TRBJ1-1	.	CASSLKEDREAFF	TGTGCCAGCAGCTTAAAGGAGGACCGTGAAGCTTTCTTT
TRBD1	TRBV25-1	TRBJ2-7	.	CASSEYSGKGAHEQYF	TGTGCCAGCAGTGAATATTCTGGGAAGGGGGCCCACGAGCAGTACTTC
.	TRBV7-3	TRBJ2-1	.	CASSLLPGHSLNEQFF	TGTGCCAGCAGCTTACTTCCAGGGCACTCTCTCAATGAGCAGTTCTTC
.	TRBV5-8	TRBJ2-1	few	CARASGYNEQFF	TGTGCCAGGGCATCTGGCTACAATGAGCAGTTCTTC
TRBD2	TRBV11-2	TRBJ2-2	many	CASSLVRVSGSPGELFF	TGTGCCAGCAGCTTAGTTCGGGTTAGCGGGAGCCCCGGGGAGCTGTTTTTT
.	TRBV7-2	TRBJ2-5	.	CASSFGRRAGETQYF	TGTGCCAGCAGCTTTGGGAGGCGGGCTGGGGAGACCCAGTACTTC
TRBD2	TRBV20-1	TRBJ2-3	.	CSAGLAADTQYF	TGCAGTGCTGGCCTAGCGGCAGATACGCAGTATTTT
.	TRBV7-2	TRBJ1-5	.	CASSLVGQGPQHF	TGTGCCAGCAGCTTAGTTGGGCAGGGGCCCCAGCATTTT
.	TRBV12-3/TRBV12-4	TRBJ1-1	.	CASILGQSNTEAFF	TGTGCCAGCATCCTCGGACAGTCGAACACTGAAGCTTTCTTT
.	TRBV24-1	TRBJ2-1	few	CATGPTRGYNEQFF	TGTGCCACCGGACCCACTAGGGGATACAATGAGCAGTTCTTC
TRBD2	TRBV28	TRBJ2-7	.	CASSSYLAGGPYEQYF	TGTGCCAGCAGTTCCTACTTGGCGGGAGGCCCCTACGAGCAGTACTTC
.	TRBV21-1	TRBJ1-4	few	CASSYLKRQLNEKLFF	TGTGCCAGCAGCTACCTAAAGCGGCAGCTTAATGAAAAACTGTTTTTT
TRBD2	TRBV12-3/TRBV12-4	TRBJ2-3	.	CASNLSAGADTQYF	TGTGCCAGCAACCTCAGCGCGGGAGCAGATACGCAGTATTTT
.	TRBV7-2	TRBJ1-5	.	CASSLLEDQPQHF	TGTGCCAGCAGCTTGTTGGAGGATCAGCCCCAGCATTTT
TRBD2	TRBV7-2	TRBJ2-7	few	CASSLASGSHEQYF	TGTGCCAGCAGCTTAGCTAGCGGGAGCCACGAGCAGTACTTC
TRBD1	TRBV5-5	TRBJ1-4	few	CASSLEGQHNEKLFF	TGTGCCAGCAGCTTGGAGGGACAGCATAATGAAAAACTGTTTTTT
.	TRBV20-1	TRBJ1-4	few	CSAGSWEKLFF	TGCAGTGCTGGGAGTTGGGAAAAACTGTTTTTT
TRBD2	TRBV11-2	TRBJ2-7	.	CASSQQPGLAGERF	TGTGCCAGCAGCCAGCAACCGGGACTAGCGGGAGAGCGCTTC
TRBD2	TRBV3-1	TRBJ2-7	few	CASSQGIAGAGYEQYF	TGTGCCAGCAGCCAAGGGATAGCGGGAGCCGGCTACGAGCAGTACTTC
.	TRBV6-2/TRBV6-3	TRBJ1-1	.	CASSYGATEAFF	TGTGCCAGCAGTTACGGAGCCACTGAAGCTTTCTTT
.	TRBV7-9	TRBJ2-7	few	CASSLAGTFSYEQYF	TGTGCCAGCAGCTTAGCTGGGACATTCTCCTACGAGCAGTACTTC
TRBD1	TRBV19	TRBJ2-7	few	CASRGQGRSYEQYF	TGTGCCAGTAGGGGACAGGGAAGATCCTACGAGCAGTACTTC
.	TRBV20-1	TRBJ2-2	few	CSVRGLAGELFF	TGCAGTGTTAGGGGTTTGGCCGGGGAGCTGTTTTTT
TRBD2	TRBV7-8	TRBJ2-1	few	CASSRLASDEQFF	TGTGCCAGCAGCAGACTAGCTTCGGATGAGCAGTTCTTC
.	TRBV10-1	TRBJ2-2	.	CASSRGAPTGELFF	TGCGCCAGCAGTAGAGGGGCGCCCACCGGGGAGCTGTTTTTT
.	TRBV20-1	TRBJ1-1	.	CSARDSRATEAFF	TGCAGTGCTAGAGATAGCAGGGCCACTGAAGCTTTCTTT
.	TRBV5-1	TRBJ1-3	.	CASSLGSDSGNTIYF	TGCGCCAGCAGCTTAGGGTCTGACTCTGGAAACACCATATATTTT
.	TRBV4-3	TRBJ2-5	few	CASSFDSEETQYF	TGCGCCAGCAGCTTTGACAGTGAAGAGACCCAGTACTTC
.	TRBV19	TRBJ2-7	few	CASSLVSGTTFYEQYF	TGTGCCAGTAGTCTAGTCTCCGGGACCACGTTCTACGAGCAGTACTTC
.	TRBV7-2	TRBJ2-7	.	CASSFQGFGEQYF	TGTGCCAGCAGCTTCCAGGGTTTCGGCGAGCAGTACTTC
TRBD2	TRBV7-2	TRBJ2-7	few	CASSHGFGTRGYEQYF	TGTGCCAGCAGCCACGGTTTCGGGACTAGGGGCTACGAGCAGTACTTC
.	TRBV4-2	TRBJ2-7	.	CASSQDGASSYEQYF	TGTGCCAGCAGCCAAGATGGAGCCAGCTCCTACGAGCAGTACTTC
TRBD1	TRBV20-1	TRBJ2-5	.	CSAEPGGLKTQYF	TGCAGTGCAGAACCAGGGGGCCTGAAGACCCAGTACTTC
.	TRBV6-1	TRBJ2-7	.	CASKVGRGEYEQYF	TGTGCCAGCAAAGTCGGGCGGGGCGAGTACGAGCAGTACTTC
TRBD1	TRBV7-3	TRBJ1-2	few	CASSLTGGNYGYTF	TGTGCCAGCAGCTTAACAGGGGGCAACTATGGCTACACCTTC
.	TRBV11-2	TRBJ2-5	.	CASSFLDQPRPLRGETQYF	TGTGCCAGCAGCTTTTTGGACCAGCCACGACCGCTACGGGGGGAGACCCAGTACTTC
TRBD1	TRBV7-2	TRBJ2-5	.	CASSLPRTGNQETQYF	TGTGCCAGCAGCTTACCCAGGACAGGGAACCAAGAGACCCAGTACTTC
TRBD1	TRBV19	TRBJ1-5	.	CASGTVIKAQHF	TGTGCCAGTGGGACAGTTATCAAGGCCCAGCATTTT